Described below is a single T cell receptor (beta chain) sequence and its context. This table comes from immunoSEQ multiplex PCR, and its TCRdb copy is limited to in-frame clones, with some not included. Of fewer than 350,000 clones in the sample, roughly 88% were seen once. The data are from a study of blood T cell repertoires in COVID-19. As for the study in general: Italy, Spain and the United States were the sources of the convalescent and acute COVID-19 samples.

This receptor was taken from a young woman who had recovered from COVID-19. The sample taken for sequencing was PBMCs or T cells enriched from blood (not recorded which).

This chain's CDR3 is CAWGSLLTRGEQYF. CDR3 coding DNA: TGTGCCTGGGGTTCCTTATTAACTCGGGGCGAGCAGTACTTC. The rearrangement links TRBV30 to TRBJ2-7, with D tentatively TRBD2 (5 bases). The CDR3 is 14 amino acids. The V end lost 5 bases, the J end lost 6 bases, and 20 bases lay between the germline ends. The germline V gene encodes CDR1 GTSNPN and CDR2 SVGIG (reference sequence).